What follows are 31 T cell receptor beta chains derived from one specimen sequenced in a study of blood T cells in healthy people across ages. Combining a sample-barcoded 5' primer with a J-beta primer mix, a second PCR ran for about 6 to 12 cycles. One entry per CDR3 protein results from TCRdb running MiXCR on the 5' RACE reads. The table lists about 1.7 million distinct CDR3 sequences, roughly 30% of them singletons. The sequenced sample consisted of blood. The receptors originated from a woman aged 25 to 39 in good health.

There are many counts of this clonotype. The chain recombines TRBV9 with TRBJ1-2; D gene unclear. CDR1 is SGDLS and CDR2 is YYNGEE in the germline V gene. The CDR3 is made up of 14 amino acids. Trimming cost V 0 bases and J 4 bases, with 10 bases left between them. The CDR3 reads CASSVGDGVYGYTF. CDR3 bases: TGTGCCAGCAGCGTAGGGGATGGAGTCTATGGCTACACCTTC.

This clonotype was observed many times. The chain employs TRBV7-9 and TRBJ2-1, with a possible D match to TRBD2 (6 bases). Germline-derived CDR1 and CDR2 are SEHNR and FQNEAQ (reference sequence). The V and J ends lost 2 bases and 8 bases respectively, with 13 bases between them. This CDR3 comprises 14 residues. The CDR3 DNA follows: TGTGCCAGCAGCTTAACGGGAGCCTCAGATGAGCAGTTCTTC. Residues: CASSLTGASDEQFF.

The rearrangement joins TRBV27 to TRBJ2-6; the match to TRBD1 covers 9 bases. Germline V gene sequence: CDR1 MNHEY, CDR2 SMNVEV (reference sequence). The V gene end was trimmed by 8 bases and the J gene end by 2 bases; junction bases not matched to a gene: 10. This CDR3 is built from 17 residues. The CDR3 nucleotides read TGTGCCAGCGGTGAAAAAACAGGGGGCGCTGGGGCCAACGTCCTGACTTTC. Encoded protein: CASGEKTGGAGANVLTF.

In nucleotides, the CDR3 is TGCGCCAGCAGCTTGGCTTTCCTGAAGTATGGCTACACCTTC. Translating it yields CASSLAFLKYGYTF. This rearrangement joins TRBV5-1 to TRBJ1-2; D gene ambiguous. Trimming cost V 0 bases and J 5 bases, with 11 bases left between them. The CDR3 covers 14 residues. Germline loops: CDR1 SGHRS, CDR2 YFSETQ. The whole variable domain, remainder taken from reference TRBV5-1 and TRBJ1-2, is KAGVTQTPRYLIKTRGQQVTLSCSPISGHRSVSWYQQTPGQGLQFLFEYFSETQRNKGNFPGRFSGRQFSNSRSEMNVSTLELGDSALYLCASSLAFLKYGYTFGSGTRLTVV.

The chain joins TRBV18 to TRBJ1-1; no definite D call. The ends were cut back, 3 bases at V and 7 bases at J, with 15 bases in the middle. Germline-derived CDR1 and CDR2 are KGHSH and LQKENI. The CDR3 totals 14 residues. The DNA of the CDR3 is TGTGCCAGCTCACCCTTGCGCGAACCGGATGAAGCTTTCTTT. Encoded protein: CASSPLREPDEAFF.

CDR3 sequence: CSVVPGHVRETQYF. Written as DNA, the CDR3 is TGCAGCGTTGTCCCGGGACATGTACGGGAGACCCAGTACTTC. The chain uses TRBV29-1 and TRBJ2-5; tentatively, D is TRBD1 (6 bases). Germline V gene sequence: CDR1 SQVTM, CDR2 ANQGSEA. The CDR3 consists of 14 residues. V gave up 4 bases and J gave up 5 bases, with 17 bases separating them. Full variable domain (rest looked up from reference TRBV29-1 and TRBJ2-5): SAVISQKPSRDICQRGTSLTIQCQVDSQVTMMFWYRQQPGQSLTLIATANQGSEATYESGFVIDKFPISRPNLTFSTLTVSNMSPEDSSIYLCSVVPGHVRETQYFGPGTRLLVL.

This clonotype has a count of ten or more. V and J are TRBV20-1 and TRBJ1-2; D not resolved. Germline CDR1 and CDR2: DFQATT and SNEGSKA (reference sequence). The CDR3 has 11 amino acids. The V end lost 8 bases, the J end lost 4 bases, and 11 bases lay between the germline ends. CDR3 coding DNA: TGCAGTTCACCCGTACGCTATGGCTACACCTTC. Its translation is CSSPVRYGYTF.

CDR3 amino acids: CASSLFFDGGYTF. The CDR3 nucleotides read TGTGCCAGCAGCTTATTCTTCGATGGGGGCTACACCTTC. The chain joins TRBV7-2 to TRBJ1-2; D remains unclear. Germline-derived CDR1 and CDR2 are SGHTA and FQGNSA. The CDR3 has 13 amino acids. Deletions cut 2 bases from V and 8 bases from J, with 12 bases between. The full variable domain, its missing parts supplied by reference TRBV7-2 and TRBJ1-2, is GAGVSQSPSNKVTEKGKDVELRCDPISGHTALYWYRQSLGQGLEFLIYFQGNSAPDKSGLPSDRFSAERTGGSVSTLTIQRTQQEDSAVYLCASSLFFDGGYTFGSGTRLTVV.

The chain links TRBV6-2 or TRBV6-3 to TRBJ1-1, with 10 bases matching TRBD1. Germline V gene lookup returns CDR1 MNHEY and CDR2 SVGEGT. The CDR3 sequence is 18 residues long. V dropped 8 bases and J dropped 1; count of bases not matched to a gene: 16. CDR3 in DNA: TGTGCCAGCGCCCGTCCCGCGAGACAGGGGGCTCGGAACACTGAAGCTTTCTTT. Translating it yields CASARPARQGARNTEAFF.

This chain's CDR3 is CASSIIDRGWNTGELFF. The DNA for the CDR3 is TGTGCCAGTAGTATAATCGACAGGGGGTGGAACACCGGGGAGCTGTTTTTT. The chain couples TRBV19 to TRBJ2-2; 9 bases agree with TRBD1. Germline CDR1 is LNHDA and CDR2 is SQIVND (reference sequence). V dropped 2 bases and J dropped 1; count of bases not matched to a gene: 5. The CDR3 is made up of 17 amino acids.

This clonotype was found a few times. The chain recombines TRBV3-1 with TRBJ2-4; D perhaps matches TRBD2 (6 bases). The CDR3 has 14 residues. V lost 4 bases and J lost 4, with 11 bases in between. Germline V gene lookup returns CDR1 LGHDT and CDR2 YNNKEL (reference sequence). DNA of the CDR3: TGTGCCAGCAGCCCAATCCGGGGGAAAAACATTCAGTACTTC. It codes for CASSPIRGKNIQYF.

The chain employs TRBV10-3 and TRBJ2-1; 14 nucleotides align to TRBD2. The CDR3 totals 17 residues. The V gene end was trimmed by 4 bases and the J gene end by 2 bases; junction bases not matched to a gene: 4. The germline gives CDR1 ENHRY, CDR2 SYGVKD. This CDR3 reads CAISGGTSGSPYNEQFF. CDR3 sequence (DNA): TGTGCCATCAGTGGAGGGACTAGCGGGAGTCCCTACAATGAGCAGTTCTTC.

The V call is TRBV12-3 or TRBV12-4, the J call TRBJ2-1; maybe TRBD2 (5 bases). CDR3 length: 14 amino acids. Trimming left V 8 bases short and J 2 bases short, with 13 bases between. The CDR3 sequence is CASRGDSTYNEQFF. CDR3 sequence (DNA): TGTGCCAGCCGGGGAGACTCCACCTACAATGAGCAGTTCTTC.

The V gene is TRBV5-5, the J gene TRBJ2-6; D is tentatively TRBD1 or TRBD2 (5 bases each). The CDR3 length is 16 residues. The germline CDR1 and CDR2 sequences are SGHKS and YYEKEE (reference sequence). The V gene lost 8 bases and the J gene lost 0 bases, with 15 bases spanning the gap. The CDR3 region has the DNA TGTGCCAGTATACGGGACGGAAACTCTGGGGCCAACGTCCTGACTTTC. Amino acids: CASIRDGNSGANVLTF.

Remarks on this clonotype: Compared with germline, one end of the junction differs, possibly owing to a read error. The V call is TRBV7-2, the J call TRBJ2-5, with 10 bases that match TRBD1. CDR3 size: 14 residues. From germline, CDR1 is SGHTA and CDR2 FQGNSA. The CDR3 DNA follows: TGTGTCAGCAGCGCGGACAGGGGGGCGGAGACCCAGTACTTC. Residues: CVSSADRGAETQYF. Variable domain in full (rest from reference TRBV7-2 and TRBJ2-5): GAGVSQSPSNKVTEKGKDVELRCDPISGHTALYWYRQSLGQGLEFLIYFQGNSAPDKSGLPSDRFSAERTGGSVSTLTIQRTQQEDSAVYLCVSSADRGAETQYFGPGTRLLVL.

This clonotype was counted only a few times. This may stem from a read error, because a much larger clone lies one nucleotide away. The J gene is TRBJ2-1, the V gene TRBV7-2; TRBD1 matches 10 bases. Germline V gives CDR1 SGHTA, CDR2 FQGNSA. The CDR3 has 14 residues. The ends lost 5 bases at V and 13 bases at J; junction bases unmatched: 11. CDR3 in DNA: TGTGCCAGCAGCAGGGACAGGGGAGGAGAGACCCAGTTCTTC. As protein: CASSRDRGGETQFF. The complete variable domain, with remaining parts taken from reference TRBV7-2 and TRBJ2-1, reads GAGVSQSPSNKVTEKGKDVELRCDPISGHTALYWYRQSLGQGLEFLIYFQGNSAPDKSGLPSDRFSAERTGGSVSTLTIQRTQQEDSAVYLCASSRDRGGETQFFGPGTRLTVL.

This clonotype has more than one count but fewer than ten. This CDR3 is CSARGQAGGNSNQPQHF. CDR3 DNA sequence: TGCAGTGCTAGAGGCCAGGCGGGGGGAAATAGCAATCAGCCCCAGCATTTT. The chain has TRBV20-1 and TRBJ1-5; tentative D call: TRBD1 (5 bases). Germline V gene lookup returns CDR1 DFQATT and CDR2 SNEGSKA (reference sequence). Trimming removed 1 base at V and 0 bases at J, with 16 bases between. The CDR3 is 17 amino acids.

The chain uses TRBV24-1 and TRBJ2-1, with TRBD1 as a possible D gene (7 bases). Germline CDR1 reads KGHDR; CDR2 reads SFDVKD. This CDR3 comprises 15 residues. CDR3 DNA: TGTGCTGATCCGCGTCAGGGGGGAGTAGGCGATGAGCAGTTCTTC. Its translation: CADPRQGGVGDEQFF.

A word on this clonotype: The junction departs from the called germline gene at one end, perhaps through a read error. The CDR3 loop reads CTSSLSAGQVYEQYF. The CDR3, as DNA: TGTACCAGCTCACTCTCGGCGGGACAGGTCTACGAGCAGTACTTC. The chain is built from TRBV18 and TRBJ2-7, with 8 bases fitting TRBD1. CDR1 is KGHSH, CDR2 LQKENI, per germline. This CDR3 contains 15 residues.

This clonotype has a count of ten or more. The rearrangement links TRBV7-6 to TRBJ2-7; no clear D. CDR3 length equals 13 residues. CDR1 SGHVS and CDR2 FNYEAQ come from the germline V gene. V was clipped by 5 bases and J by 4 bases, with 12 bases between them. The CDR3 sequence is CASSPPDGYEQYF. Here the CDR3 DNA reads TGTGCCAGCAGCCCGCCAGACGGTTACGAGCAGTACTTC.

V is TRBV18 and J is TRBJ2-1; TRBD1 matches at 10 bases. Germline values: CDR1 KGHSH, CDR2 LQKENI. The CDR3 loop spans 13 amino acids. After removal of 3 bases from V and 10 bases from J, the junction contained 3 bases not matched to a gene. CDR3: CASSPRDRGEQFF. Here the CDR3 DNA reads TGTGCCAGCTCACCCCGGGACAGGGGCGAGCAGTTCTTC.

This clonotype has a single count. The V gene is TRBV9, the J gene TRBJ2-5; the D gene is possibly TRBD2 (6 bases). V gave up 0 bases and J gave up 3 bases, with 15 bases separating them. This CDR3 has 16 residues. Germline values: CDR1 SGDLS, CDR2 YYNGEE. Written as DNA, the CDR3 is TGTGCCAGCAGCGTAGTCTCTAGCGTCCAAGAAGAGACCCAGTACTTC. It yields the protein CASSVVSSVQEETQYF.

The chain carries TRBV12-3 or TRBV12-4 and TRBJ2-5; D might be TRBD2 (7 bases). V was cut by 3 bases and J by 5 bases, with 28 bases left in between. The CDR3 has 19 residues. CDR3 sequence: CASSFTIATRGGATETQYF. For the CDR3, the DNA is TGTGCCAGCAGTTTCACAATAGCGACTAGGGGGGGGGCAACGGAGACCCAGTACTTC.

This clonotype appeared a few times. J is TRBJ2-1 and V is TRBV5-1; 7 bases agree with TRBD2. The germline V gene encodes CDR1 SGHRS and CDR2 YFSETQ. The CDR3 totals 17 residues. V shed 0 bases, J shed 7 bases, and the junction held 13 bases outside the gene matches. This CDR3 is CASSLAVPGGGSNEQFF. CDR3 nucleotide sequence: TGCGCCAGCAGCTTGGCCGTGCCGGGAGGTGGATCAAATGAGCAGTTCTTC. Filled out from reference TRBV5-1 and TRBJ2-1, the complete variable domain reads KAGVTQTPRYLIKTRGQQVTLSCSPISGHRSVSWYQQTPGQGLQFLFEYFSETQRNKGNFPGRFSGRQFSNSRSEMNVSTLELGDSALYLCASSLAVPGGGSNEQFFGPGTRLTVL.

The V gene is TRBV20-1, the J gene TRBJ2-2, with D possibly being TRBD2 (7 bases). This CDR3 is built from 16 residues. V lost 4 bases to trimming and J lost 2 bases, with 17 bases between them. CDR1 and CDR2 (germline): DFQATT, SNEGSKA (reference sequence). CDR3 bases: TGCAGTGCTATATTAGGGGGGGACACTAACACCGGGGAGCTGTTTTTT. Amino acids: CSAILGGDTNTGELFF.

To note about this clonotype: A much larger clone differs from this one at a single base, so this may be a read error. V is TRBV29-1 and J is TRBJ2-7; D ambiguous. The CDR3 extends over 13 amino acids. CDR1 is SQVTM and CDR2 is ANQGSEA in the germline V gene. CDR3 residues: CSVERDDSYERYF. The CDR3 DNA reads as TGCAGCGTTGAAAGGGATGACTCCTACGAGCGGTACTTC.

V is TRBV3-1 and J is TRBJ1-1; D is unresolved. CDR3 length: 13 residues. CDR1 LGHDT and CDR2 YNNKEL come from the germline V gene (reference sequence). The V end lost 2 bases, the J end lost 8 bases, and 12 bases lay between the germline ends. CDR3 DNA sequence: TGTGCCAGCAGCCAAAGTTCCTATGGAGAAGCTTTCTTT. Translation: CASSQSSYGEAFF.

As concerns this clonotype: Being one base from a much bigger clone, this may be a read error. This sequence joins TRBV5-1 and TRBJ2-7, with D possibly being TRBD1 (6 bases). The CDR3 totals 14 residues. The V and J ends lost 1 base and 8 bases respectively, with 16 bases between them. Germline CDR1 and CDR2: SGHRS and YFSETQ. CDR3 protein: CASSLLDSEYKQYF. The CDR3 bases are TGCGCCAGCAGCTTGTTGGACAGCGAGTACAAGCAGTACTTC.

This clonotype was found a few times. The chain recombines TRBV29-1 with TRBJ2-1; D remains unclear. Germline-derived CDR1 and CDR2 are SQVTM and ANQGSEA. With 4 bases removed from V and 11 bases from J, the gap between germline ends came to 21 bases. This CDR3 contains 14 residues. The CDR3 DNA reads TGCAGCGTTGCCCCTCAATTATCGGATGTAAAGCAGTTCTTC. It codes for CSVAPQLSDVKQFF.

This clonotype was detected ten times or more. The chain carries TRBV7-2 and TRBJ2-1; no reliable D call. CDR3 size: 16 residues. CDR1 is SGHTA and CDR2 is FQGNSA in the germline V gene. With 7 bases removed from V and 0 bases from J, the gap between germline ends came to 16 bases. The CDR3 sequence is CASTLSWGASYNEQFF. In DNA form, the CDR3 reads TGTGCCAGCACCCTTTCATGGGGTGCCTCCTACAATGAGCAGTTCTTC. Based on the CDR3 plus reference TRBV7-2 and TRBJ2-1, the full variable domain is GAGVSQSPSNKVTEKGKDVELRCDPISGHTALYWYRQSLGQGLEFLIYFQGNSAPDKSGLPSDRFSAERTGGSVSTLTIQRTQQEDSAVYLCASTLSWGASYNEQFFGPGTRLTVL.

The chain recombines TRBV2 with TRBJ2-7; D not certain. Trimming shortened V by 8 bases and J by 5 bases, and 10 bases separated the two germline ends. From germline, CDR1 is SNHLY and CDR2 FYNNEI. The CDR3 totals 11 residues. The CDR3 is CASARSHEQYF. DNA of the CDR3: TGTGCCAGCGCACGGTCGCACGAGCAGTACTTC.